A selection of T cell receptor beta chains follows, all from one sample in a study of shared clonotypes between healthy human individuals. Here immunoSEQ multiplex PCR was the method, and the copy in TCRdb shows in-frame clones only, minus some. This sample has around 560,000 clones; 85% to 95% occur once, and the top ten carry approximately 0.11%. Sequenced material: naive CD8+ T cells sorted from blood. The source of these receptors is a young woman in good health. Each CDR3 is given with its conserved first and last residue. D genes are given only for firm matches. Size is omitted from some rows. Given values are once, few, many or a class for expanded clones.

J,size,D,V,CDR3,DNA
TRBJ2-2,NA,TRBD2,TRBV27,CASSSLGRESTGELFF,TGTGCCAGCAGCTCCCTGGGGCGGGAGAGCACCGGGGAGCTGTTTTTT
TRBJ2-7,NA,TRBD1,TRBV27,CASSLSYGTGAYEQYF,TGTGCCAGCAGTTTATCGTATGGGACAGGAGCCTACGAGCAGTACTTC
TRBJ2-1,NA,NA,TRBV19,CASSIVHEGYNEQFF,TGTGCCAGTAGTATAGTCCATGAGGGGTACAATGAGCAGTTCTTC
TRBJ2-1,NA,NA,TRBV6-1,CASSERRYNEQFF,TGTGCCAGCAGTGAACGGAGGTACAATGAGCAGTTCTTC
TRBJ2-7,once,TRBD1,TRBV28,CASSRIRTGFYEQYF,TGTGCCAGCAGTCGGATCAGGACAGGATTTTACGAGCAGTACTTC
TRBJ1-2,NA,TRBD1,TRBV7-9,CASSENRGQIIDTF,TGTGCCAGCAGCGAGAACCGGGGACAGATCATTGATACCTTC
TRBJ2-7,few,NA,TRBV6-1,CASTLEGVSGEQYF,TGTGCCAGCACATTGGAGGGTGTATCTGGTGAGCAGTACTTC
TRBJ2-7,NA,NA,TRBV4-1,CASSQSQGTRYEQYF,TGCGCCAGCAGCCAATCACAGGGCACACGATACGAGCAGTACTTC
TRBJ2-7,once,TRBD2,TRBV5-4,CASSLATSGRFYEQYF,TGTGCCAGCAGCTTGGCGACTAGCGGGAGGTTCTACGAGCAGTACTTC
TRBJ2-7,once,NA,TRBV19,CASSPGLSSYEQYF,TGTGCCAGTAGTCCGGGACTCTCATCCTACGAGCAGTACTTC
TRBJ1-1,NA,NA,TRBV12-5,CASGFSPGTPEAFF,TGTGCTAGTGGTTTTTCCCCCGGGACACCTGAAGCTTTCTTT
TRBJ1-2,NA,TRBD1,TRBV4-1,CASSQVQGAHGYTF,TGCGCCAGCAGCCAGGTACAGGGGGCGCATGGCTACACCTTC
TRBJ1-1,NA,NA,TRBV28,CASSPGPENTEAFF,TGTGCCAGCAGTCCGGGGCCCGAGAACACTGAAGCTTTCTTT
TRBJ2-7,NA,TRBD2,TRBV27,CASSSGQGYSGRVTYEQYF,TGTGCCAGCAGTTCAGGACAGGGGTATAGCGGGAGGGTTACCTACGAGCAGTACTTC
TRBJ1-1,NA,NA,TRBV5-1,CASRAGIGTEAFF,TGCGCCAGCAGGGCAGGGATAGGCACTGAAGCTTTCTTT
TRBJ2-7,NA,NA,TRBV19,CASSTRLINSYEQYF,TGTGCCAGTAGCACGAGACTAATTAACTCCTACGAGCAGTACTTC
TRBJ2-1,NA,NA,TRBV27,CASSPTGEFYNEQFF,TGTGCCAGCAGTCCCACGGGGGAGTTTTACAATGAGCAGTTCTTC
TRBJ2-6,NA,TRBD1,TRBV10-3,CAISDLSLDRAVANVLTF,TGTGCCATCAGTGACCTATCGCTCGACAGGGCCGTGGCCAACGTCCTGACTTTC
TRBJ2-5,NA,TRBD1,TRBV23-1,CASSQSLRDRKVQETQYF,TGCGCCAGCAGTCAATCATTGAGGGACAGGAAGGTCCAAGAGACCCAGTACTTC
TRBJ1-2,few,NA,TRBV4-1,CASSQEYSGDHTF,TGCGCCAGCAGCCAAGAGTACTCAGGGGACCACACCTTC
TRBJ2-3,NA,NA,TRBV9,CASSGFTGPGGTDTQYF,TGTGCCAGCAGTGGGTTTACCGGCCCGGGGGGCACAGATACGCAGTATTTT
TRBJ2-1,NA,NA,TRBV16,CASSQRYNEQFF,TGTGCCAGCAGCCAACGGTACAATGAGCAGTTCTTC
TRBJ2-7,NA,TRBD2,TRBV19,CASSPRTSDEQYF,TGTGCCAGTAGTCCAAGGACTAGCGACGAGCAGTACTTC
TRBJ2-7,NA,NA,TRBV5-4,CASSLLNEQYF,TGTGCCAGCAGCCTTCTCAACGAGCAGTACTTC
TRBJ2-7,NA,NA,TRBV13,CASSQGPSTYEQYF,TGTGCCAGCAGCCAGGGCCCTTCTACCTACGAGCAGTACTTC
TRBJ2-7,NA,NA,TRBV27,CASSLGAATYEQYF,TGTGCCAGCAGTTTAGGGGCAGCCACCTACGAGCAGTACTTC
TRBJ1-2,NA,TRBD1,TRBV15,CATSRGEGGAFVGITGYTF,TGTGCCACCAGCAGAGGCGAAGGGGGCGCGTTCGTCGGAATTACGGGCTACACCTTC
TRBJ2-1,NA,NA,TRBV14,CASSQGVAYNEQFF,TGTGCCAGCAGCCAAGGGGTGGCCTACAATGAGCAGTTCTTC
TRBJ2-6,NA,NA,TRBV29-1,CSVNLSGSGANVLTF,TGCAGCGTTAACCTCTCGGGGTCCGGGGCCAACGTCCTGACTTTC
TRBJ2-7,NA,NA,TRBV12-2,CAGVAEYSSYEQYF,TGTGCAGGAGTAGCGGAATATAGCTCCTACGAGCAGTACTTC
TRBJ2-7,NA,TRBD1,TRBV5-6,CASSSWSVTGLYEQYF,TGTGCCAGCAGCTCCTGGAGCGTGACAGGGCTCTACGAGCAGTACTTC
TRBJ1-1,NA,NA,TRBV21-1,CASSKSDRPNTEAFF,TGTGCCAGCAGCAAATCGGACAGGCCTAACACTGAAGCTTTCTTT
TRBJ1-1,once,NA,TRBV5-1,CASSYQWEGKTEAFF,TGCGCCAGCAGCTACCAGTGGGAGGGCAAGACTGAAGCTTTCTTT
TRBJ2-1,NA,TRBD1,TRBV6-1,CASSAGQGQNYNEQFF,TGTGCCAGCAGTGCCGGACAGGGTCAGAACTACAATGAGCAGTTCTTC
TRBJ1-2,once,NA,TRBV2,CASSESTGPDGYTF,TGTGCCAGCAGTGAGAGCACCGGCCCTGATGGCTACACCTTC
TRBJ2-7,NA,NA,TRBV7-9,CASSLGRGGEQYF,TGTGCCAGCAGCTTAGGTCGCGGCGGAGAGCAGTACTTC
TRBJ1-2,NA,NA,TRBV28,CASSLIGVSGYGYTF,TGTGCCAGCAGTTTAATCGGGGTTAGCGGCTATGGCTACACCTTC